A selection of T cell receptor beta chains follows, all from one sample in a study of response to subunit inactivated influenza vaccine. Each CDR3 protein gets one entry after TCRdb re-called the RT-PCR reads with MiXCR. Of 450,000 to 600,000 distinct CDR3 sequences in the sample, approximately 7.1% were seen once. This sample comprised PBMCs from blood, obtained less than 30 months after vaccination. All receptors come from a man between 50 and 69 years old who received an inactivated influenza vaccine. CDR3s include the opening cysteine and the closing phenylalanine or tryptophan. D genes are given only for firm matches. Some rows have no size entry. The others give once, few or many, or a class for an expanded clone.

D gene: NA
clone size: few
V gene: TRBV5-6
J gene: TRBJ2-1
CDR3 DNA: TGTGCCAGCAGCTCTCTAGGGGTAAGCTCCTACAATGAGCAGTTCTTC
CDR3 protein: CASSSLGVSSYNEQFF

D gene: TRBD1
clone size: many
V gene: TRBV29-1
J gene: TRBJ2-5
CDR3 DNA: TGCAGCGTTGAAGGACAGGGATTGGTAGAGACCCAGTACTTC
CDR3 protein: CSVEGQGLVETQYF

D gene: TRBD1
clone size: NA
V gene: TRBV7-2
J gene: TRBJ2-5
CDR3 DNA: TGTGCCAGCAGCCGAGGTGGGGGACAGACAAAAGAGACCCAGTACTTC
CDR3 protein: CASSRGGGQTKETQYF

D gene: TRBD1
clone size: NA
V gene: TRBV6-5
J gene: TRBJ1-5
CDR3 DNA: TGTGCCAGCAGTTTCGGGACAGGGCATAATCAGCCCCAGCATTTT
CDR3 protein: CASSFGTGHNQPQHF

D gene: NA
clone size: many
V gene: TRBV2
J gene: TRBJ2-7
CDR3 DNA: TGTGCCAGCAGTGAAGAGGTCCGCGCAATAGAGCAGTACTTC
CDR3 protein: CASSEEVRAIEQYF

D gene: TRBD2
clone size: few
V gene: TRBV20-1
J gene: TRBJ2-3
CDR3 DNA: TGCAGTCGGACTAGCGGTAGCACAGATACGCAGTATTTT
CDR3 protein: CSRTSGSTDTQYF

D gene: NA
clone size: many
V gene: TRBV6-2/TRBV6-3
J gene: TRBJ2-1
CDR3 DNA: TGTGCCAGCCAAGGGTCGGTAATGAAAAGCAAGTTCTTC
CDR3 protein: CASQGSVMKSKFF

D gene: NA
clone size: NA
V gene: TRBV20-1
J gene: TRBJ2-1
CDR3 DNA: TGCAGTGCTAGGTTTCAGCACCGTGAGCAGTTCTTC
CDR3 protein: CSARFQHREQFF

D gene: TRBD1
clone size: few
V gene: TRBV28
J gene: TRBJ1-1
CDR3 DNA: TGTGCCAGCAGCCAAACAGGGGGCGCCGCTGAAGCTTTCTTT
CDR3 protein: CASSQTGGAAEAFF

D gene: NA
clone size: NA
V gene: TRBV14
J gene: TRBJ2-2
CDR3 DNA: TGTGCCAGCAGCCAAGATCAAGCGCTGAACACCGGGGAGCTGTTTTTT
CDR3 protein: CASSQDQALNTGELFF

D gene: TRBD1
clone size: NA
V gene: TRBV15
J gene: TRBJ2-2
CDR3 DNA: TGTGCCACCAGCCGTCCGGGACAGGGACGGGCCGGGGAGCTGTTTTTT
CDR3 protein: CATSRPGQGRAGELFF

D gene: NA
clone size: NA
V gene: TRBV7-9
J gene: TRBJ1-2
CDR3 DNA: TGTGCCAGCAGCGAAGGGACTTCTAACTATGGCTACACCTTC
CDR3 protein: CASSEGTSNYGYTF

D gene: TRBD2
clone size: few
V gene: TRBV6-1
J gene: TRBJ2-7
CDR3 DNA: TGTGCCAGCAGTGAAACGGCGGGAGGGCCCTACGAGCAGTACTTC
CDR3 protein: CASSETAGGPYEQYF

D gene: NA
clone size: few
V gene: TRBV5-5
J gene: TRBJ1-2
CDR3 DNA: TGTGCCAGCAGCTTTACAGGACCTCCTGGTCCGTATGGCTACACCTTC
CDR3 protein: CASSFTGPPGPYGYTF

D gene: NA
clone size: NA
V gene: TRBV25-1
J gene: TRBJ2-1
CDR3 DNA: TGTGCCAGCAGTGATTCCGGGACTTTCTACAATGAGCAGTTCTTC
CDR3 protein: CASSDSGTFYNEQFF

D gene: TRBD1
clone size: NA
V gene: TRBV4-3
J gene: TRBJ1-4
CDR3 DNA: TGCGCCAGCAGCCAACAAATGACAGGGAGTGGTGAAAAACTGTTTTTT
CDR3 protein: CASSQQMTGSGEKLFF